These 25 T cell receptor beta chains were sequenced from one sample in a study of OX40 agonist ivuxolimab in advanced cancers. The assay was immunoSEQ multiplex PCR, and TCRdb's table has in-frame clones only and misses some. The table has around 140,000 clones, 90% seen once. The material sequenced was CD4+ or CD8+ T cells sorted from blood, taken in a trial of the OX40 agonist ivuxolimab. Receptors originate from an adult with an advanced solid tumor such as melanoma, head and neck, liver or kidney cancer.

The J gene is TRBJ2-5, the V gene TRBV18; D is ambiguous. V was shortened by 1 base and J by 2 bases, with 11 bases between the two germline ends. The CDR3 is made up of 15 amino acids. Germline CDR1 is KGHSH and CDR2 is LQKENI. This CDR3 reads CASSPLKAGQETQYF. CDR3 coding DNA: TGTGCCAGCTCACCACTTAAGGCAGGACAAGAGACCCAGTACTTC.

V and J are TRBV6-6 and TRBJ1-1, with TRBD1 matching over 7 bases. The CDR3 spans 14 residues. Germline trimming cut 10 bases from V and 3 bases from J; bases unmatched to any gene: 11. CDR1 is MNHNY, CDR2 SVGAGI, per germline (reference sequence). Written as DNA, the CDR3 is TGTGCCACAAAGACAGGGAGGTATGACACTGAAGCTTTCTTT. Amino acid sequence: CATKTGRYDTEAFF.

The chain couples TRBV5-5 to TRBJ2-3; 7 nucleotides line up with TRBD1. The germline CDR1 and CDR2 sequences are SGHKS and YYEKEE (reference sequence). CDR3 length equals 13 residues. The trim removed 0 bases at V and 7 bases at J, leaving 2 bases unmatched. The CDR3 region has the DNA TGTGCCAGCAGCTTGGACAGGGGAAATACGCAGTATTTT. Amino acids: CASSLDRGNTQYF.

This chain links TRBV29-1 with TRBJ2-3; 9 bases are shared with TRBD1. The CDR3 runs 14 residues. CDR1 is SQVTM and CDR2 is ANQGSEA in the germline V gene. Losses at the gene ends were 4 bases for V and 0 bases for J; bases not matched to a gene: 2. In DNA, the CDR3 is TGCAGCGTTGGACAGGGGGAAAGCACAGATACGCAGTATTTT. The encoded protein is CSVGQGESTDTQYF.

The chain uses TRBV30 and TRBJ1-1; TRBD1 is a possible D gene (5 bases). Germline CDR1 and CDR2: GTSNPN and SVGIG (reference sequence). The CDR3 length is 13 residues. The V end lost 4 bases, the J end lost 0 bases, and 9 bases lay between the germline ends. CDR3 region: CAWTGTVNTEAFF. As DNA, the CDR3 is TGTGCCTGGACCGGGACCGTGAACACTGAAGCTTTCTTT.

The chain is built from TRBV4-1 and TRBJ1-1, with TRBD1 matching over 11 bases. V lost 4 bases and J lost 5; bases outside the gene matches: 6. This CDR3 is 15 amino acids long. Per germline, CDR1 MGHRA and CDR2 YSYEKL. CDR3 DNA sequence: TGCGCCAGCAGCCCTGGACAGGGGGCGCGGACTGAAGCTTTCTTT. Translated, it gives CASSPGQGARTEAFF.

V and J are TRBV5-1 and TRBJ2-3; D remains unclear. The germline CDR1 and CDR2 sequences are SGHRS and YFSETQ. The V end lost 5 bases, the J end lost 1 base, and 5 bases lay between the germline ends. CDR3 length: 12 amino acids. Here the CDR3 DNA reads TGCGCCAGCAGGACGGGCACAGATACGCAGTATTTT. It yields the protein CASRTGTDTQYF.

The rearrangement links TRBV2 to TRBJ2-7; the D gene is possibly TRBD1 (7 bases). The V gene's germline CDR1 is SNHLY and CDR2 FYNNEI. Trimming left V 4 bases short and J 4 bases short, with 14 bases between. The CDR3 consists of 14 residues. CDR3 loop: CASSVRQGGYEQYF. CDR3 sequence (DNA): TGTGCCAGCAGTGTAAGGCAGGGGGGATACGAGCAGTACTTC.

The CDR3 sequence: CASSLYAAMNTEAFF. CDR3 DNA sequence: TGTGCCAGCAGCTTATATGCAGCCATGAACACTGAAGCTTTCTTT. The rearrangement joins TRBV7-2 to TRBJ1-1, with D hard to call. V was shortened by 2 bases and J by 0 bases, with 10 bases between the two germline ends. The germline CDR1 and CDR2 sequences are SGHTA and FQGNSA. The CDR3 consists of 15 residues.

The chain links TRBV30 to TRBJ1-5, with 8 bases matching TRBD1. V lost 1 base, J lost 6 bases, and 2 bases stayed unmatched. Germline V gives CDR1 GTSNPN, CDR2 SVGIG (reference sequence). The CDR3 runs to 13 residues. The CDR3 DNA sequence: TGTGCCTGGAGTGGCGACAGGGGTCAGCCCCAGCATTTT. This translates into CAWSGDRGQPQHF. Full variable domain (outside the CDR3, taken from reference TRBV30 and TRBJ1-5): SQTIHQWPATLVQPVGSPLSLECTVEGTSNPNLYWYRQAAGRGLQLLFYSVGIGQISSEVPQNLSASRPQDRQFILSSKKLLLSDSGFYLCAWSGDRGQPQHFGDGTRLSIL.

This clone came up a few times. The chain uses TRBV27 and TRBJ1-1; 8 positions agree with TRBD1. Trimming cost V 7 bases and J 4 bases; bases outside gene matches: 11. There are 15 residues in the CDR3. CDR1 MNHEY and CDR2 SMNVEV come from the germline V gene (reference sequence). CDR3 region: CASNPSGGGITEAFF. The CDR3 DNA is TGTGCCAGCAATCCCTCAGGGGGCGGTATCACTGAAGCTTTCTTT.

This clone has a single count. V and J are TRBV2 and TRBJ2-1; 10 positions agree with TRBD1. The trim removed 4 bases at V and 9 bases at J, leaving 9 bases unmatched. Germline V CDR1 and CDR2: SNHLY, FYNNEI. The CDR3 is 15 residues long. CDR3 bases: TGTGCCAGCAGTGCCGGACCCAGACAGGGGGCTGAGCAGTTCTTC. Protein: CASSAGPRQGAEQFF.

The chain recombines TRBV2 with TRBJ2-7; D might be TRBD1 (6 bases). The CDR3 spans 14 residues. Trimming took 6 bases from V and 3 from J, leaving 15 bases between them. Germline V gene lookup returns CDR1 SNHLY and CDR2 FYNNEI. The CDR3 DNA reads as TGTGCCAGCAGCCACAGGGTCCCCGGCTACGAGCAGTACTTC. Protein: CASSHRVPGYEQYF.

The rearrangement joins TRBV7-2 to TRBJ2-3; D is unresolved. Between the trimmed V and J ends, which lost 0 bases and 0 bases, there was a span of 7 bases. Germline V lookup: CDR1 SGHTA, CDR2 FQGNSA. The CDR3 extends over 15 amino acids. CDR3 amino acids: CASSLALTSTDTQYF. DNA of the CDR3: TGTGCCAGCAGCTTAGCCCTGACTAGCACAGATACGCAGTATTTT.

The rearrangement links TRBV9 to TRBJ2-6; the D gene is possibly TRBD1 (5 bases). The germline V gene has CDR1 SGDLS and CDR2 YYNGEE. The CDR3 contains 18 residues. Trimming took 2 bases from V and 0 from J, leaving 15 bases between them. CDR3 in DNA: TGTGCCAGCAGCGTCCCGACAGCGACCTTCTCTGGGGCCAACGTCCTGACTTTC. Amino acids: CASSVPTATFSGANVLTF.

This clone was found once. The chain is built from TRBV6-5 and TRBJ2-7; tentative D call: TRBD2 (7 bases). CDR3 length equals 14 residues. V was clipped by 6 bases and J by 4 bases, with 16 bases between them. Germline V gene data show CDR1 as MNHEY and CDR2 as SVGAGI. CDR3 protein: CASSPGGMVYEQYF. CDR3 coding DNA: TGTGCCAGCAGCCCGGGGGGCATGGTGTACGAGCAGTACTTC.

The chain links TRBV9 to TRBJ2-1; D gene uncertain. The CDR3 has 11 residues. Germline V gives CDR1 SGDLS, CDR2 YYNGEE. Between the trimmed V and J ends, which lost 1 base and 6 bases, there was a span of 2 bases. The CDR3 reads CASSVSNEQFF. The CDR3, as DNA: TGTGCCAGCAGCGTAAGCAATGAGCAGTTCTTC.

The chain carries TRBV16 and TRBJ1-2; 7 positions agree with TRBD1. CDR3 length equals 14 residues. The V gene's germline CDR1 is KGHSY and CDR2 FQNENV. V dropped 2 bases and J dropped 6; count of bases not matched to a gene: 6. CDR3 amino acids: CASSQNRGSHGYTF. The CDR3 DNA sequence: TGTGCCAGCAGCCAAAACAGGGGTTCACATGGCTACACCTTC.

The chain uses TRBV27 and TRBJ2-3, with TRBD1 matching 10 bases. V trimming: 4 bases; J trimming: 1 base; junction bases outside the gene matches: 2. CDR3 size: 15 residues. The germline gives CDR1 MNHEY, CDR2 SMNVEV (reference sequence). The CDR3: CASSSGTGGTDTQYF. The CDR3 DNA is TGTGCCAGCAGTTCAGGGACAGGGGGCACAGATACGCAGTATTTT.

V gene TRBV19 combines with J gene TRBJ2-7; D perhaps matches TRBD1 (6 bases). V was trimmed by 2 bases and J by 0 bases, leaving 11 bases between them. The germline gives CDR1 LNHDA, CDR2 SQIVND (reference sequence). The CDR3 contains 15 residues. CDR3 region: CASSIKDSDSYEQYF. The CDR3, as DNA: TGTGCCAGTAGTATAAAGGACAGTGACTCCTACGAGCAGTACTTC.

V and J are TRBV19 and TRBJ1-4, with TRBD1 as a possible D gene (6 bases). Looked up from germline, CDR1 is LNHDA and CDR2 is SQIVND (reference sequence). V gave up 6 bases and J gave up 4 bases, with 15 bases separating them. This CDR3 has 15 residues. The CDR3 region is CASRQRTANNEKLFF. The CDR3 nucleotides are TGTGCCAGTAGACAGCGGACAGCAAATAATGAAAAACTGTTTTTT.

The chain combines TRBV29-1 with TRBJ1-5; D is possibly TRBD1 (5 bases). The germline V and J ends were trimmed by 6 bases and 5 bases, with 11 bases remaining between them. The length of the CDR3 is 12 residues. From germline, CDR1 is SQVTM and CDR2 ANQGSEA. CDR3 sequence reads: CSVGDLHQPQHF. In DNA form, the CDR3 reads TGCAGCGTGGGGGACCTACATCAGCCCCAGCATTTT.

The rearrangement joins TRBV18 to TRBJ1-2; TRBD1 is a possible D gene (6 bases). Looked up from germline, CDR1 is KGHSH and CDR2 is LQKENI. This CDR3 spans 17 amino acids. Deletions cut 3 bases from V and 8 bases from J, with 25 bases between. The DNA for the CDR3 is TGTGCCAGCTCACCCCCGAATCGGGGGGCGCAAGATTTAGGCTACACCTTC. Amino acid sequence: CASSPPNRGAQDLGYTF. Together with reference TRBV18 and TRBJ1-2, the CDR3 gives the full variable domain: NAGVMQNPRHLVRRRGQEARLRCSPMKGHSHVYWYRQLPEEGLKFMVYLQKENIIDESGMPKERFSAEFPKEGPSILRIQQVVRGDSAAYFCASSPPNRGAQDLGYTFGSGTRLTVV.

The rearrangement links TRBV2 to TRBJ1-3; D unclear. Germline values: CDR1 SNHLY, CDR2 FYNNEI. The V end lost 1 base, the J end lost 6 bases, and 4 bases lay between the germline ends. The CDR3 is 12 residues long. The CDR3 region has the DNA TGTGCCAGCAGTGAAGAAGTAAACACCATATATTTT. Residues: CASSEEVNTIYF. Full variable domain (remainder filled in from reference TRBV2 and TRBJ1-3): EPEVTQTPSHQVTQMGQEVILRCVPISNHLYFYWYRQILGQKVEFLVSFYNNEISEKSEIFDDQFSVERPDGSNFTLKIRSTKLEDSAMYFCASSEEVNTIYFGEGSWLTVV.

V gene TRBV6-6 combines with J gene TRBJ1-5, with D unclear. V gave up 4 bases and J gave up 5 bases, with 15 bases separating them. This CDR3 comprises 15 residues. Germline loops: CDR1 MNHNY, CDR2 SVGAGI (reference sequence). The CDR3 nucleotides are TGTGCCAGCAGTTCGGAGGACCGTTACCATCAGCCCCAGCATTTT. Translation gives CASSSEDRYHQPQHF.